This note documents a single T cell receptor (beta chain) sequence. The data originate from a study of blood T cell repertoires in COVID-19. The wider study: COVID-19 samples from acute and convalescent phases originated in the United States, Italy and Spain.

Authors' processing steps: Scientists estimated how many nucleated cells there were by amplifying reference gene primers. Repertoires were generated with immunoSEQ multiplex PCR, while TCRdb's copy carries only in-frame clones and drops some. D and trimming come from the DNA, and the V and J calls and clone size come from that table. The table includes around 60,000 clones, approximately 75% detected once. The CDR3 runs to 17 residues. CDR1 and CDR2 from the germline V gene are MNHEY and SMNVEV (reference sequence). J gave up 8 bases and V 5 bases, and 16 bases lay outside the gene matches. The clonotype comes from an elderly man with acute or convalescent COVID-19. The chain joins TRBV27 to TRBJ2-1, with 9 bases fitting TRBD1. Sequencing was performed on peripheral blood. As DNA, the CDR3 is TGTGCCAGCAGTGACGCCGGGACAGGGAGGTTTTCGGATGAGCAGTTCTTC. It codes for CASSDAGTGRFSDEQFF.